Listed here is a single T cell receptor (beta chain). These data are taken from a study of T cell changes during pregnancy in multiple sclerosis. Clones were read by immunoSEQ multiplex PCR, and TCRdb kept only the in-frame ones, dropping some. This sample has roughly 69,000 clones, with approximately 91% found just once. The germline V gene has CDR1 MNHEY and CDR2 SVGAGI. With 4 bases removed from V and 4 bases from J, the gap between germline ends came to 11 bases. The CDR3 consists of 14 residues. The gene calls are TRBV6-5 and TRBJ2-1, with TRBD2 as a possible D gene (7 bases). The sample consisted of peripheral blood, taken in the third trimester of pregnancy. The source of this sequence is a female donor with multiple sclerosis, enrolled in a pregnancy study. Written as DNA, the CDR3 is TGTGCCAGCAGTTTTGCGGGGGCGTACAATGAGCAGTTCTTC. As protein: CASSFAGAYNEQFF.